This TCR beta chain is from a study of cytomegalovirus exposure and HLA in healthy donors. The PCR was carried out with 60 Vbeta primers and 13 Jbeta primers. Original methodology: In a later analysis, approximately 80 million unique TCR beta chains included roughly 11 million shared by two or more donors. This table comes from immunoSEQ multiplex PCR, and its TCRdb copy is limited to in-frame clones, with some not included. D and trimming were read from the DNA, whereas the V and J calls and clone size are those reported in that table. The sample includes 120,000 or so clones, about 83% of them seen just once. Regarding donors, all were healthy bone marrow donors. The CDR3 is 12 amino acids. Trimming took 5 bases from V and 6 from J, leaving 9 bases between them. Germline V CDR1 and CDR2: SGHTA, FQGNSA.

This sequence was found in a man aged 25 to 40 in good health and CMV-seronegative. Sequenced material: PBMCs. The genes are TRBV7-2 and TRBJ2-3; maybe TRBD1 (6 bases). The CDR3 sequence is CASSGRGDTQYF. DNA for the CDR3: TGTGCCAGCAGCGGCAGGGGTGATACGCAGTATTTT.